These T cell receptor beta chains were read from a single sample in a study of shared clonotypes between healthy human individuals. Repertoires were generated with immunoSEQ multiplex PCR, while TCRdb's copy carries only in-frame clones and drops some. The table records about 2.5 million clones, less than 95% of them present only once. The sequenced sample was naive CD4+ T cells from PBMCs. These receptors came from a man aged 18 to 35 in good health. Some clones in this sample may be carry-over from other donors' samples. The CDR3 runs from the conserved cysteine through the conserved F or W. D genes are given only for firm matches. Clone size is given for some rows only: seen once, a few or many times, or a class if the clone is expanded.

cdr3_aa: CASSLVPGQPQHF
cdr3_nt: TGTGCCAGCAGCTTAGTACCCGGTCAGCCCCAGCATTTT
v_call: TRBV7-2
j_call: TRBJ1-5
d_call: -
clone_size: -

cdr3_aa: CASSPRRNTEAFF
cdr3_nt: TGTGCCAGCAGTCCCCGGAGGAACACTGAAGCTTTCTTT
v_call: TRBV28
j_call: TRBJ1-1
d_call: -
clone_size: -

cdr3_aa: CASSQLAVRGQGEETQYF
cdr3_nt: TGTGCCAGCAGCCAACTTGCTGTCCGGGGACAGGGGGAAGAGACCCAGTACTTC
v_call: TRBV14
j_call: TRBJ2-5
d_call: TRBD1
clone_size: -

cdr3_aa: CAWSVLAEGTQYF
cdr3_nt: TGTGCCTGGAGTGTACTGGCAGAGGGTACGCAGTATTTT
v_call: TRBV30
j_call: TRBJ2-3
d_call: -
clone_size: -

cdr3_aa: CASSLSDHYNEQFF
cdr3_nt: TGTGCCAGCAGCTTGTCAGACCACTACAATGAGCAGTTCTTC
v_call: TRBV7-2
j_call: TRBJ2-1
d_call: -
clone_size: once

cdr3_aa: CASSLWGLAGGMGETQYF
cdr3_nt: TGTGCCAGCAGTTTATGGGGACTAGCGGGAGGGATGGGGGAGACCCAGTACTTC
v_call: TRBV28
j_call: TRBJ2-5
d_call: TRBD2
clone_size: -

cdr3_aa: CASSQGAGQPQHF
cdr3_nt: TGTGCCAGCAGCCAAGGGGCCGGTCAGCCCCAGCATTTT
v_call: TRBV14
j_call: TRBJ1-5
d_call: -
clone_size: few

cdr3_aa: CASSPRGGGYYGYTF
cdr3_nt: TGTGCCAGTAGCCCCCGAGGTGGGGGATACTATGGCTACACCTTC
v_call: TRBV19
j_call: TRBJ1-2
d_call: -
clone_size: -

cdr3_aa: CASNLAPGPQHF
cdr3_nt: TGTGCCAGCAACTTAGCCCCGGGACCCCAGCATTTT
v_call: TRBV28
j_call: TRBJ1-5
d_call: -
clone_size: -

cdr3_aa: CASSWLRGGGGQPQHF
cdr3_nt: TGTGCCAGCAGTTGGCTTAGAGGGGGTGGGGGACAGCCCCAGCATTTT
v_call: TRBV28
j_call: TRBJ1-5
d_call: -
clone_size: -

cdr3_aa: CASSRDTPGDTQYF
cdr3_nt: TGTGCCAGCAGCCGGGACACCCCAGGCGATACGCAGTATTTT
v_call: TRBV6-4
j_call: TRBJ2-3
d_call: -
clone_size: once

cdr3_aa: CASSGRHRGVRDIQYF
cdr3_nt: TGTGCCAGCAGCGGCCGGCATAGGGGTGTTAGGGACATTCAGTACTTC
v_call: TRBV5-6
j_call: TRBJ2-4
d_call: -
clone_size: -

cdr3_aa: CASSLVLRETQYF
cdr3_nt: TGCGCCAGCAGCTTGGTCCTGAGAGAGACCCAGTACTTC
v_call: TRBV5-1
j_call: TRBJ2-5
d_call: -
clone_size: -

cdr3_aa: CASSSLTSAVGEQYF
cdr3_nt: TGTGCCAGCAGCTCCCTGACTAGCGCGGTTGGCGAGCAGTACTTC
v_call: TRBV7-9
j_call: TRBJ2-7
d_call: TRBD2
clone_size: -

cdr3_aa: CASSRRWTDIQETQYF
cdr3_nt: TGCGCCAGCAGCAGGCGGTGGACAGATATTCAAGAGACCCAGTACTTC
v_call: TRBV5-1
j_call: TRBJ2-5
d_call: -
clone_size: -